This T cell receptor beta chain was recorded in a study of graft-versus-host responses after intestinal transplantation. Study-level background: Transplants were multivisceral, liver-intestinal, or isolated intestinal. The recipients all started with anti-thymocyte globulin induction and then took tacrolimus and steroids for around three years.

Study-level findings and limits: GvH clonotypes were identified within recipient marrow, with a subset emerging first in ileum or blood. Declines in HvG clones occurring early post-transplant were associated with peak circulating GvH clone levels.

To note about this clone: Its cognate antigen is unknown. One end of the junction is discordant with germline, which a read error may explain.

CDR1 SGHRS and CDR2 YFSETQ come from the germline V gene. The CDR3 is 16 residues long. Profiled with immunoSEQ multiplex PCR; TCRdb holds only in-frame clones, not every one. The sample has more than 4,500 clones; around three quarters are singletons. The V gene is TRBV5-1, the J gene TRBJ2-1, with TRBD2 matching over 10 bases. The input for sequencing was PBMCs, taken 541 days after intestinal transplant. This clonotype was obtained from a human patient who received an intestinal transplant, so some T cells may come from the graft donor. The CDR3 nucleotides read TGCGCCCGCAGCTGGAGCGGGGGGGCCTTATACAATGAGCAGTTCTTC. This codes for CARSWSGGALYNEQFF.